The 5 T cell receptor beta chains in this list originate from one sample, sequenced in a study of blood T cell repertoires in COVID-19. TCRdb keeps only in-frame clones here, not all; method: immunoSEQ multiplex PCR. The sample yields about 81,000 clones, 85% to 90% seen once. Sequencing was carried out using peripheral blood. The receptors originated from a woman older than 75 with acute or convalescent COVID-19.

The rearrangement joins TRBV9 to TRBJ1-6; tentative D call: TRBD1 (5 bases). CDR1 and CDR2 from the germline V gene are SGDLS and YYNGEE. V was cut by 0 bases and J by 10 bases, with 11 bases left in between. This CDR3 contains 14 residues. CDR3 in amino acids: CASSVEGSRSPLHF. Here the CDR3 DNA reads TGTGCCAGCAGCGTAGAGGGGTCGCGATCACCCCTCCACTTT. The whole variable domain, filled in from reference TRBV9 and TRBJ1-6, reads DSGVTQTPKHLITATGQRVTLRCSPRSGDLSVYWYQQSLDQGLQFLIQYYNGEERAKGNILERFSAQQFPDLHSELNLSSLELGDSALYFCASSVEGSRSPLHFGNGTRLTVT.

The chain is built from TRBV19 and TRBJ2-3; 9 bases are shared with TRBD2. This CDR3 comprises 17 residues. Germline trimming cut 3 bases from V and 0 bases from J; bases unmatched to any gene: 7. Germline CDR1 is LNHDA and CDR2 is SQIVND (reference sequence). CDR3 sequence: CASSIGGGALSTDTQYF. As DNA, the CDR3 is TGTGCCAGTAGTATCGGCGGGGGGGCCTTAAGCACAGATACGCAGTATTTT.

The V and J genes are TRBV2 and TRBJ1-5; maybe TRBD1 (5 bases). The CDR3 contains 15 residues. V shed 5 bases and J shed 4 bases, with 15 bases lying between them. The germline gives CDR1 SNHLY, CDR2 FYNNEI. CDR3: CASSPQGRSNQPQHF. In nucleotides, the CDR3 is TGTGCCAGCAGTCCCCAGGGCAGGTCGAATCAGCCCCAGCATTTT.

This chain joins TRBV6-2 or TRBV6-3 and TRBJ2-3; D is possibly TRBD2 (5 bases). The V and J ends lost 4 bases and 3 bases respectively, with 17 bases between them. The germline gives CDR1 MNHEY, CDR2 SVGEGT. The CDR3 loop spans 16 amino acids. The CDR3 DNA reads as TGTGCCAGCAGTTTTGGGAGAGCTATGGGAACAGATACGCAGTATTTT. The encoded protein is CASSFGRAMGTDTQYF.

The chain is built from TRBV4-3 and TRBJ1-1, with D hard to call. CDR1 LGHNA and CDR2 YSLEER come from the germline V gene. Trimming took 0 bases from V and 7 from J, leaving 12 bases between them. The CDR3 covers 14 residues. The CDR3 region is CASSQDLASDEAFF. The CDR3 nucleotides are TGCGCCAGCAGCCAAGATCTAGCGTCGGATGAAGCTTTCTTT.